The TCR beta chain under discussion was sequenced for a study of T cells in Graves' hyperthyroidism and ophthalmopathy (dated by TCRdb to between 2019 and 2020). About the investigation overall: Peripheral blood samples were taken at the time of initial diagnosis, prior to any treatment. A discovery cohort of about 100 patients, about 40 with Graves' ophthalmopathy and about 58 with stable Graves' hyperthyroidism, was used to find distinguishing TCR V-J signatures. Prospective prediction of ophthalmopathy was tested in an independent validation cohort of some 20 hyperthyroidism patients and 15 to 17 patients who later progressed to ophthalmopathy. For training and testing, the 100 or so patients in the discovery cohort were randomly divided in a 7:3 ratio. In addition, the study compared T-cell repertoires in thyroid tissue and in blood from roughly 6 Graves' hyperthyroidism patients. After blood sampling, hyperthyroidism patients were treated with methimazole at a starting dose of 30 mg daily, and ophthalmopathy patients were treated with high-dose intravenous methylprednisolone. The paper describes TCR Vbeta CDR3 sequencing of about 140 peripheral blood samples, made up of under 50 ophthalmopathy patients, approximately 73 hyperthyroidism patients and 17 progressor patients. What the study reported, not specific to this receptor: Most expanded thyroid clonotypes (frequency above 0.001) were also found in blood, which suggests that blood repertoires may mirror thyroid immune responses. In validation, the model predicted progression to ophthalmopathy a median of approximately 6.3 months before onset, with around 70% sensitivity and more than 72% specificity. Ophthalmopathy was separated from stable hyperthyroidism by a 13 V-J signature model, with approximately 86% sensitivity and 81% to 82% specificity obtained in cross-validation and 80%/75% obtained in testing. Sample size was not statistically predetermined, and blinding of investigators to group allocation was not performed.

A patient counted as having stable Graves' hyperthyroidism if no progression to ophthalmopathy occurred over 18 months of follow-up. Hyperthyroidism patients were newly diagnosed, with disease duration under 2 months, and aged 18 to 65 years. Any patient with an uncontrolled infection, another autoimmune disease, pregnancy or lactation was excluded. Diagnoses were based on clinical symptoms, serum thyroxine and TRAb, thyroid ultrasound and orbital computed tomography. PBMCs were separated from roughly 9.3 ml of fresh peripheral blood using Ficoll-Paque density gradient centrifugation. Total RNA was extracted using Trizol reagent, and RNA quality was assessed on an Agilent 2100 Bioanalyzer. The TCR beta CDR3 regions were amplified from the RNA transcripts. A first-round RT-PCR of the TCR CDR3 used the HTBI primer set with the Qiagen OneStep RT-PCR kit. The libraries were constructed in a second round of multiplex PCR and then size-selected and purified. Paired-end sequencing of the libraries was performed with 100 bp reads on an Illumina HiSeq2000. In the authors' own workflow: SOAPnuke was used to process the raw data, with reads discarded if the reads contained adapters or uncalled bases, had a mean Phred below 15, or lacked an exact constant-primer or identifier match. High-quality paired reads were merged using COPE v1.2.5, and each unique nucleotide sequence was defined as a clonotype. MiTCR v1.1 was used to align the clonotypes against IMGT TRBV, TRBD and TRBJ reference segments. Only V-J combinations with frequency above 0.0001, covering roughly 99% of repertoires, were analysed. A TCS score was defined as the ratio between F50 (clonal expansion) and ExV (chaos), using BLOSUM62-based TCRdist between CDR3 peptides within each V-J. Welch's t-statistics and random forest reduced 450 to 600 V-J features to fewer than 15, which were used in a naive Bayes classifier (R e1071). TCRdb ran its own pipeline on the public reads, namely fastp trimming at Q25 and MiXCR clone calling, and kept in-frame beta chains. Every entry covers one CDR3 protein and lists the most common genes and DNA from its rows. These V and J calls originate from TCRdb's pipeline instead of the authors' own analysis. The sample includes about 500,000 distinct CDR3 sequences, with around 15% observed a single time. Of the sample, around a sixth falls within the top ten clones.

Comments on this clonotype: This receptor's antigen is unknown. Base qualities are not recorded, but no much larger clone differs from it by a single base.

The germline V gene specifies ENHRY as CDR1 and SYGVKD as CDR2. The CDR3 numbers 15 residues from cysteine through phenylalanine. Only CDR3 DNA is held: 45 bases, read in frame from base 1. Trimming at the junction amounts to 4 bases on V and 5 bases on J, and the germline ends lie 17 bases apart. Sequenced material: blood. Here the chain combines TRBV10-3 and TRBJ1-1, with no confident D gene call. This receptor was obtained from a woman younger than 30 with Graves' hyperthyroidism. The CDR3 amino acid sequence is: CAISGRGGRGTEAFF. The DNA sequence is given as TGTGCCATCAGTGGTCGGGGAGGGAGAGGGACTGAAGCTTTCTTT.